The rows below give T cell receptor beta chains drawn from one sample of a study of T-cell memory formation after mild COVID-19. TCRdb re-called the 5' RACE reads through MiXCR, storing one row per CDR3 protein. The repertoire holds roughly 620,000 distinct CDR3 sequences, with about a sixth as singletons. Material: PBMCs or a T cell subset sorted from them (not recorded which). The receptors stem from an adult woman who had mild COVID-19 (a few samples of this study predate the infection). Cell type and time point are not known. Both conserved end residues are part of each CDR3. D genes are given only for firm matches. The size entry is marked missing in some rows and otherwise reads once, few, many or a size class.

V	J	D	size	DNA	CDR3
TRBV7-3	TRBJ2-1	.	few	TGTGCCAGCAGCTTGGACTACAACAATGAGCAGTTCTTC	CASSLDYNNEQFF
TRBV7-2	TRBJ2-4	TRBD2	few	TGTGCCAGCAGCTTTGGGGCGGGAGACCCCAAAAACATTCAGTACTTC	CASSFGAGDPKNIQYF
TRBV6-2/TRBV6-3	TRBJ2-6	.	.	TGTGCCAGCAGTGTCGCCCGCCGGGACATAAGCTCTGGGGCCAACGTCCTGACTTTC	CASSVARRDISSGANVLTF
TRBV28	TRBJ2-7	TRBD1	few	TGTGCCAGCAGGTCCGGGACAGGGGGATACGAGCAGTACTTC	CASRSGTGGYEQYF
TRBV2	TRBJ2-7	.	.	TGTGCCAGCAGCGGGGCAGGGGACTTTGTATCCTACGAGCAGTACTTC	CASSGAGDFVSYEQYF
TRBV29-1	TRBJ2-1	TRBD2	.	TGCAGCGTTGAACGGCTAGCGGGAGGGCCGAGGGGGAATGAGCAGTTCTTC	CSVERLAGGPRGNEQFF
TRBV2	TRBJ2-1	.	many	TGTGCCAGCAGGAGTGGGTACAATGAGCAGTTCTTC	CASRSGYNEQFF
TRBV11-2	TRBJ2-1	.	.	TGTGCCAGCAGCTTAAACGTGGTCCTCGCCTTCGGAGAGCAGTTCTTC	CASSLNVVLAFGEQFF
TRBV7-9	TRBJ1-1	TRBD1	.	TGTGCCAGCAGCTTAGGTCGTCTAAGGACAGGGGTGCTGAGCACTGAAGCTTTCTTT	CASSLGRLRTGVLSTEAFF
TRBV29-1	TRBJ2-2	.	.	TGCAGCGTTGAAGTGTGGGGGACAACGAACACCTGGGAGCTGTTTTTT	CSVEVWGTTNTWELFF
TRBV29-1	TRBJ2-1	TRBD2	.	TGCAGCGTTGAAGGCGGGAGATTTGATGAGCAGTTCTTC	CSVEGGRFDEQFF
TRBV7-6	TRBJ1-1	.	few	TGTGCCAGCAGCTTAGAGGCGCAGGGACGCGCCATGAACACTGAAGCTTTCTTT	CASSLEAQGRAMNTEAFF
TRBV5-1	TRBJ2-7	.	.	TGCGCCAGCAGCTTGGCTAGTGCGATTTACGAGCAGTACTTC	CASSLASAIYEQYF
TRBV18	TRBJ2-1	TRBD2	.	TGTGCCAGCTCACCGTACGCGGGGGGGTCGGATGAGCAGTTCTTC	CASSPYAGGSDEQFF
TRBV25-1	TRBJ2-1	.	.	TGTGCCAGCAGTGACGCGGACAGCCCCTACAATGAGCAGTTCTTC	CASSDADSPYNEQFF
TRBV6-6	TRBJ1-2	.	.	TGTGCCAGCAGGCCTACAGGGAATGGCTACACCTTC	CASRPTGNGYTF
TRBV24-1	TRBJ2-1	.	.	TGTGCCACCCGATCGAACCTGGAGCTGAACAATGAGCAGTTCTTC	CATRSNLELNNEQFF
TRBV12-3/TRBV12-4	TRBJ2-1	TRBD1	.	TGTGCCAGCAGATTTGCAGGGGGTTCCTACAATGAGCAGTTCTTC	CASRFAGGSYNEQFF
TRBV20-1	TRBJ2-3	.	few	TGCAGTGCTAGAGCCTCCGGGTCTACAAGCACAGATACGCAGTATTTT	CSARASGSTSTDTQYF
TRBV5-1	TRBJ2-3	TRBD1	.	TGCGCCAGCGTCCGAACAGGGGACCGCACAGATACGCAGTATTTT	CASVRTGDRTDTQYF
TRBV6-2/TRBV6-3	TRBJ2-6	.	.	TGTGCCAGCAGTTACCCGAGCCGGGCGGCAGGGGCCAACGTCCTGACTTTC	CASSYPSRAAGANVLTF
TRBV29-1	TRBJ2-6	.	few	TGCAGCGTGATTTTGAAGGAGAGCTCTGGGGCCAACGTCCTGACTTTC	CSVILKESSGANVLTF
TRBV2	TRBJ2-1	.	.	TGTGCCAGCAGTGAAGTAGTAGCTTCCTACAATGAGCAGTTCTTC	CASSEVVASYNEQFF
TRBV7-9	TRBJ1-1	.	.	TGTGCCAGCAGCTTAGGGAGGACGGTTAACATGAACACTGAAGCTTTCTTT	CASSLGRTVNMNTEAFF
TRBV19	TRBJ2-7	TRBD1	few	TGTGCCAGTAGTATGGGGGACAGGTCCTACGAGCAGTACTTC	CASSMGDRSYEQYF
TRBV7-8	TRBJ2-1	TRBD2	many	TGTGCCAGCCGCTTGCGGGAGCGGGGGAGCTCCTACAATGAGCAGTTCTTC	CASRLRERGSSYNEQFF
TRBV2	TRBJ1-4	.	.	TGTGCCAGCGTACGCCAAAGCGCAACTAATGAAAAACTGTTTTTT	CASVRQSATNEKLFF
TRBV4-3	TRBJ1-2	.	.	TGCGCCAGCAGCCAAGATCCAGGGCTGCGGGGCTACACCTTC	CASSQDPGLRGYTF
TRBV7-7	TRBJ2-3	TRBD2	.	TGTGCTAGCAGCCCAGACCTCAGGGGAACCTCAGCGGGAGGGCCGCAGTATTTT	CASSPDLRGTSAGGPQYF
TRBV6-5	TRBJ2-1	TRBD2	.	TGTGCCAGCAGTTATTTGTCCGGGACTAGCGGTTACAATGAGCAGTTCTTC	CASSYLSGTSGYNEQFF
TRBV21-1	TRBJ2-7	.	.	TGTGCCAGCAACGCACTGGTGACAGTGTTTCGGAACACTCAACCCTACGAGCAGTACTTC	CASNALVTVFRNTQPYEQYF
TRBV7-2	TRBJ2-7	.	few	TGTGCCAGCAGCTTAGGAGCGACCGCCGAGCAGTACTTC	CASSLGATAEQYF
TRBV14	TRBJ1-3	.	few	TGTGCCAGCAGCCAACAGGGAAACACCATATATTTT	CASSQQGNTIYF
TRBV7-9	TRBJ1-2	TRBD1	few	TGTGCCAGCAGCTTACTGGGACAGGCTGGCTACACCTTC	CASSLLGQAGYTF
TRBV20-1	TRBJ2-1	TRBD2	few	TGCAGTGCTCCTTTTAGCGGGCCGTCCTACAATGAGCAGTTCTTC	CSAPFSGPSYNEQFF
TRBV5-4	TRBJ2-1	TRBD2	few	TGTGCCAGCAGCTTTGCGGGGGGAAACAATGAGCAGTTCTTC	CASSFAGGNNEQFF
TRBV12-3/TRBV12-4	TRBJ1-6	.	.	TGTGCCAGCAGTTTCAGGACAGAGAATTCACCCCTCCACTTT	CASSFRTENSPLHF
TRBV15	TRBJ1-2	.	few	TGTGCCACCAGCAGAGATTCGGTTTGGGGGATTGGCTACACCTTC	CATSRDSVWGIGYTF
TRBV7-9	TRBJ2-7	TRBD2	.	TGTGCCAGCAGCATAACGGGACTAGCGGGAGGGCCTGGTGAGCAGTACTTC	CASSITGLAGGPGEQYF
TRBV7-9	TRBJ2-3	.	.	TGTGCCAGCAACGGTGCAGGGGATCCAATAAGCACAGATACGCAGTATTTT	CASNGAGDPISTDTQYF
TRBV7-9	TRBJ2-7	.	.	TGTGCCAGCAGGTCAGGGGAGATGGGGCTCTACGAGCAGTACTTC	CASRSGEMGLYEQYF
TRBV6-5	TRBJ1-4	TRBD1	.	TGTGCCAGCAGTTACGAGGGACAGGGTAATGAAAAACTGTTTTTT	CASSYEGQGNEKLFF
TRBV4-1	TRBJ2-1	.	few	TGCGCCAGCAGTACGGGGCAGAGAGACTTGAATGAGCAGTTCTTC	CASSTGQRDLNEQFF
TRBV14	TRBJ2-7	TRBD1	few	TGTGCCAGCAGCCAAGATCGTTTAGGCAGGGGGCGTTACGAGCAGTACTTC	CASSQDRLGRGRYEQYF
TRBV20-1	TRBJ2-1	.	.	TGCAGTGCTAGGACGGAGAATGAGCAGTTCTTC	CSARTENEQFF
TRBV3-1	TRBJ2-7	.	many	TGTGCCAGCAGCCAAGATTTGTGGGGCACCGGAACCTACGAGCAGTACTTC	CASSQDLWGTGTYEQYF
TRBV20-1	TRBJ1-2	.	.	TGCAGTGCTAGAGAGAATGGCTACACCTTC	CSARENGYTF
TRBV3-1	TRBJ1-1	.	.	TGTGCCAGCAGCCATTACGCAGGGTTGATCGTTGAAGCTTTCTTT	CASSHYAGLIVEAFF
TRBV20-1	TRBJ1-1	.	few	TGCAGTGCCATGACAGTCACTGAAGCTTTCTTT	CSAMTVTEAFF
TRBV25-1	TRBJ2-5	.	few	TGTGCCAGCAGTGAATACGGCCCCAGGGGCGCCGGGAAGACCCAGTACTTC	CASSEYGPRGAGKTQYF
TRBV7-9	TRBJ2-1	.	few	TGTGCCAGCAGTCCCCAACTAGGGAATGAGCAGTTCTTC	CASSPQLGNEQFF
TRBV7-8	TRBJ2-6	.	.	TGTGCCAGCAGCTTAGTGCCCTTGGCGCGCTCTGGGGCCAACGTCCTGACTTTC	CASSLVPLARSGANVLTF
TRBV24-1	TRBJ2-7	.	many	TGTGCCACCAGTGATCCGCGGATAAGCTCCTACGAGCAGTACTTC	CATSDPRISSYEQYF